This is a list of T cell receptor beta chains from one sample in a study of STAT3 mutations in large granular lymphocyte leukemia. Profiled with immunoSEQ multiplex PCR; TCRdb holds only in-frame clones, not every one. The repertoire holds several thousand clones, with 34% as singletons. Sequenced: peripheral blood mononuclear cells. The receptors shown here come from a woman in her forties with T-cell large granular lymphocyte leukemia. Some clones in this sample may be carry-over from other donors' samples. The CDR3 runs from the conserved cysteine through the conserved F or W. Each record gives: CDR3 length, J gene, D gene, clone size, V gene, CDR3 protein, CDR3 DNA. A D gene is named only where the DNA matches it firmly. A row's size may be missing; if present it is once, few, many or a size class.

16 TRBJ1-2 NA NA TRBV7-9 CASSLVGQVVNYGYTF TGTGCCAGCAGCTTAGTTGGGCAGGTCGTCAACTATGGCTACACCTTC
11 TRBJ1-1 TRBD1 few TRBV30 CAWSNSGGGLF TGTGCCTGGAGCAACTCAGGAGGGGGCCTCTTT
14 TRBJ2-5 TRBD1 NA TRBV7-9 CASSLTGIQETQYF TGTGCCAGCAGCTTGACAGGGATTCAAGAGACCCAGTACTTC
14 TRBJ1-1 NA NA TRBV2 CASSEVGTLLEAFF TGTGCCAGCAGTGAGGTGGGGACCCTCCTTGAAGCTTTCTTT
15 TRBJ2-1 TRBD2 few TRBV7-9 CASSQRASGGREQFF TGTGCCAGCAGCCAGCGAGCTAGCGGGGGTCGGGAGCAGTTCTTC
17 TRBJ2-1 TRBD2 NA TRBV27 CASSSVRGRGQRNEQFF TGTGCCAGCAGTTCAGTGCGCGGGAGGGGACAGCGGAATGAGCAGTTCTTC
15 TRBJ2-7 TRBD2 NA TRBV27 CASSLRLAGGGEQYF TGTGCCAGCAGTTTAAGACTAGCGGGAGGCGGGGAGCAGTACTTC
13 TRBJ1-1 NA NA TRBV7-7 CASSLGANTEAFF TGTGCTAGCAGCTTAGGGGCGAACACTGAAGCTTTCTTT
12 TRBJ1-5 NA NA TRBV28 CASSLAGQPQHF TGTGCCAGCAGTTTAGCGGGTCAGCCCCAGCATTTT
14 TRBJ2-2 NA NA TRBV7-9 CASSLPPNTGELFF TGTGCCAGCAGCCTGCCTCCGAACACCGGGGAGCTGTTTTTT
17 TRBJ2-1 TRBD2 NA TRBV25-1 CASSDTAGLAVYNEQFF TGTGCCAGCAGTGACACCGCAGGACTAGCGGTCTACAATGAGCAGTTCTTC
13 TRBJ2-1 NA NA TRBV5-1 CASSLWSRNEQFF TGCGCCAGCAGCTTGTGGTCACGGAATGAGCAGTTCTTC
13 TRBJ2-1 NA NA TRBV7-9 CALDRGRNNEQFF TGTGCCCTGGACCGCGGGCGGAACAATGAGCAGTTCTTC
13 TRBJ1-1 NA NA TRBV19 CASSSGVNTEAFF TGTGCCAGCTCCTCAGGGGTGAACACTGAAGCTTTCTTT
13 TRBJ2-7 TRBD2 few TRBV7-9 CASSNSGANEQYF TGTGCCAGCAGCAATAGCGGGGCTAACGAGCAGTACTTC
17 TRBJ2-1 TRBD2 few TRBV30 CAWSGEGTSGSYNEQFF TGTGCCTGGAGCGGGGAGGGGACTAGCGGGTCCTACAATGAGCAGTTCTTC
14 TRBJ1-1 NA few TRBV30 CAWSGQVGRGEAFF TGTGCCTGGAGTGGCCAGGTGGGTAGGGGTGAAGCTTTCTTT
12 TRBJ1-1 NA NA TRBV18 CASSPTNTEAFF TGTGCCAGCTCACCAACGAACACTGAAGCTTTCTTT
13 TRBJ2-7 NA few TRBV10-3 CAISDPVRYEQYF TGTGCCATCAGTGACCCCGTCCGCTACGAGCAGTACTTC
13 TRBJ2-7 TRBD2 few TRBV28 CASRIAGPYEQYF TGTGCCAGCAGGATAGCGGGACCCTACGAGCAGTACTTC
16 TRBJ1-5 NA NA TRBV27 CASSLSAGLGIQPQHF TGTGCCAGCAGTTTATCGGCAGGGTTGGGGATCCAGCCCCAGCATTTT
14 TRBJ1-4 NA NA TRBV5-1 CASSLRDPNEKLFF TGCGCCAGCAGCTTACGGGACCCCAATGAAAAACTGTTTTTT
11 TRBJ2-1 NA few TRBV5-1 CASSPGNEQFF TGCGCCAGCAGCCCGGGGAATGAGCAGTTCTTC
13 TRBJ1-3 NA once TRBV19 CASSILGRNTIYF TGTGCCAGTAGTATCCTTGGCCGAAACACCATATATTTT
15 TRBJ2-7 TRBD1 NA TRBV5-6 CASSLAGRGLYEQYF TGTGCCAGCAGCTTGGCCGGCAGGGGGTTGTACGAGCAGTACTTC
14 TRBJ1-1 NA few TRBV30 CAWSTGAAGAEAFF TGTGCCTGGAGTACAGGAGCCGCCGGGGCTGAAGCTTTCTTT
12 TRBJ1-2 NA few TRBV30 CAWSVPRGGYTF TGTGCCTGGAGTGTACCCCGGGGTGGCTACACCTTC
14 TRBJ2-1 TRBD1 NA TRBV6-5 CASTYRGDRGEQFF TGTGCCAGCACCTACAGGGGTGACAGGGGGGAGCAGTTCTTC
12 TRBJ1-2 NA NA TRBV6-6 CAAGTPERGYTF TGTGCCGCGGGGACCCCAGAACGTGGCTACACCTTC
14 TRBJ2-7 TRBD1 few TRBV5-1 CASTVTGFSYEQYF TGCGCCAGCACCGTGACAGGGTTCTCCTACGAGCAGTACTTC
13 TRBJ1-5 NA few TRBV25-1 CASARGGNQPQHF TGTGCCAGCGCCCGGGGAGGCAATCAGCCCCAGCATTTT
15 TRBJ2-7 NA NA TRBV27 CASSHSGMADYEQYF TGTGCCAGCAGTCACTCCGGGATGGCCGACTACGAGCAGTACTTC
14 TRBJ2-7 NA NA TRBV19 CASSIGGESYEQYF TGTGCCAGTAGTATCGGGGGAGAGTCCTACGAGCAGTACTTC
11 TRBJ2-7 NA few TRBV7-9 CASSFSYEQYF TGTGCCAGCAGCTTTTCATACGAGCAGTACTTC
14 TRBJ1-4 NA NA TRBV9 CASSVGGGQEKLFF TGTGCCAGCAGCGTAGGAGGGGGGCAGGAAAAACTGTTTTTT
15 TRBJ1-2 TRBD1 NA TRBV5-8 CASSLDRGRENGYTF TGTGCCAGCAGCTTGGACAGGGGGCGAGAGAATGGCTACACCTTC
19 TRBJ2-1 TRBD2 NA TRBV5-6 CASSLPGLAGSYSYNEQFF TGTGCCAGCAGCTTGCCGGGACTAGCGGGGTCTTACTCCTACAATGAGCAGTTCTTC
13 TRBJ2-2 NA few TRBV6-4 CASSDADTGELFF TGTGCCAGCAGTGACGCGGATACCGGGGAGCTGTTTTTT
15 TRBJ1-1 TRBD1 NA TRBV7-9 CASSLWDRGSTEAFF TGTGCCAGCAGCTTGTGGGACAGGGGTTCCACTGAAGCTTTCTTT
15 TRBJ1-1 TRBD1 NA TRBV7-2 CASRGLDRGWTEAFF TGTGCCAGCAGGGGACTGGACAGGGGATGGACTGAAGCTTTCTTT
18 TRBJ2-1 TRBD2 NA TRBV19 CASNRIFQAGVTYNEQFF TGTGCCAGTAATAGAATCTTCCAGGCGGGAGTAACCTACAATGAGCAGTTCTTC
16 TRBJ1-1 TRBD1 NA TRBV18 CASSPPGQIMNTEAFF TGTGCCAGCTCACCCCCGGGACAGATCATGAACACTGAAGCTTTCTTT
12 TRBJ2-7 NA NA TRBV15 CATGREGYEQYF TGTGCCACCGGGAGAGAGGGTTACGAGCAGTACTTC
9 TRBJ1-2 NA few TRBV7-2 CASSFGYTF TGTGCCAGCAGCTTCGGCTACACCTTC
14 TRBJ1-5 NA few TRBV5-5 CASGRIERGQPQHF TGTGCCAGCGGGCGAATCGAGAGGGGTCAGCCCCAGCATTTT
16 TRBJ1-5 NA NA TRBV6-5 CASSSTRGFNDQPQHF TGTGCCAGCAGTTCAACTAGGGGGTTCAACGATCAGCCCCAGCATTTT
15 TRBJ2-6 TRBD1 NA TRBV18 CASSRGGSGANVLTF TGTGCCAGCTCCCGAGGGGGCTCCGGGGCCAACGTCCTGACTTTC
16 TRBJ2-1 TRBD1 NA TRBV5-1 CASSSTDRVGGNEQFF TGCGCCAGCAGCTCAACGGACAGGGTGGGTGGGAATGAGCAGTTCTTC
14 TRBJ2-1 TRBD2 NA TRBV5-4 CASSSRESDDEQFF TGTGCCAGCAGCTCGCGGGAGTCGGATGATGAGCAGTTCTTC
13 TRBJ2-7 NA NA TRBV14 CASSQDFPGEQYF TGTGCCAGCAGCCAAGATTTCCCGGGGGAGCAGTACTTC
13 TRBJ2-7 TRBD1 few TRBV7-6 CASSSDRGYEQYF TGTGCCAGCAGCTCGGACAGGGGTTACGAGCAGTACTTC
13 TRBJ1-1 NA NA TRBV19 CASSLYRDTEAFF TGTGCCAGTAGTTTATACAGGGACACTGAAGCTTTCTTT
16 TRBJ2-7 NA NA TRBV11-2 CASSLDSPDLAYEQYF TGTGCCAGCAGCTTAGACTCGCCGGACTTGGCCTACGAGCAGTACTTC
13 TRBJ2-5 TRBD1 few TRBV30 CAWSVGQGGTQYF TGTGCCTGGAGTGTGGGACAGGGAGGGACCCAGTACTTC
14 TRBJ2-5 TRBD2 NA TRBV11-2 CASSRAGDQETQYF TGTGCCAGCAGCCGAGCGGGGGATCAAGAGACCCAGTACTTC
15 TRBJ1-4 NA NA TRBV5-6 CASSGAGTANEKLFF TGTGCCAGCAGCGGCGCCGGGACGGCAAATGAAAAACTGTTTTTT
16 TRBJ1-1 TRBD1 few TRBV30 CAWTTGFPLSVTEAFF TGTGCCTGGACGACAGGGTTTCCCCTATCGGTCACTGAAGCTTTCTTT